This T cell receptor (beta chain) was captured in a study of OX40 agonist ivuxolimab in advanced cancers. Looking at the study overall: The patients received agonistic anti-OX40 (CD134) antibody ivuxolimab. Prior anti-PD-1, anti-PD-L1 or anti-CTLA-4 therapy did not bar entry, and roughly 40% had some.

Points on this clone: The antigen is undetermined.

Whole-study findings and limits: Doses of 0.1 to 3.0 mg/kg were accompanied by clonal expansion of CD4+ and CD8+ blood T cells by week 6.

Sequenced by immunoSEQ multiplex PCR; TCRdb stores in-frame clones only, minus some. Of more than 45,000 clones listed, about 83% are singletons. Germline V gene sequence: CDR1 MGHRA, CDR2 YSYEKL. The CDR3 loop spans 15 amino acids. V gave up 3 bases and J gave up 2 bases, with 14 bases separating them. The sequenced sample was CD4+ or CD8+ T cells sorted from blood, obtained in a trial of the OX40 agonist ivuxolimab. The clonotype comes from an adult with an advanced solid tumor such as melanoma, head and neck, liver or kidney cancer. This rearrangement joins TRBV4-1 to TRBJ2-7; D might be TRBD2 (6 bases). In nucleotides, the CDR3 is TGCGCCAGCAGCCAGCCCGGGACTGCCACCTACGAGCAGTACTTC. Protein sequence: CASSQPGTATYEQYF.